Below, 18 T cell receptor beta chains from the same sample are listed, as sequenced in a study of blood T cell repertoires in COVID-19. The repertoire was sequenced with immunoSEQ multiplex PCR; TCRdb's copy has only in-frame clones and lacks some. The sample carries around 42,000 clones, roughly four fifths recorded once. Input material: peripheral blood. The receptors derive from a woman over 75 with acute or convalescent COVID-19.

V is TRBV5-5 and J is TRBJ1-1; 7 positions agree with TRBD1. V was clipped by 6 bases and J by 2 bases; unmatched bases: 4. CDR1 is SGHKS and CDR2 is YYEKEE in the germline V gene (reference sequence). The CDR3 consists of 13 residues. CDR3: CASKGTANTEAFF. The CDR3 DNA reads as TGTGCCAGCAAGGGGACAGCTAACACTGAAGCTTTCTTT. Full variable domain (remainder filled in from reference TRBV5-5 and TRBJ1-1): DAGVTQSPTHLIKTRGQQVTLRCSPISGHKSVSWYQQVLGQGPQFIFQYYEKEERGRGNFPDRFSARQFPNYSSELNVNALLLGDSALYLCASKGTANTEAFFGQGTRLTVV.

This clone was seen a single time. The chain couples TRBV18 to TRBJ1-1; 7 bases fit TRBD1. The CDR3 runs to 12 residues. CDR1 is KGHSH and CDR2 is LQKENI in the germline V gene. J lost 11 bases, V lost 6 bases, and 9 bases had no gene match. CDR3 in DNA: TGTGCCAGCTCGATCGGACAGGATACGGCTTTCTTT. Translated, it gives CASSIGQDTAFF. The complete variable domain, with remaining parts taken from reference TRBV18 and TRBJ1-1, reads NAGVMQNPRHLVRRRGQEARLRCSPMKGHSHVYWYRQLPEEGLKFMVYLQKENIIDESGMPKERFSAEFPKEGPSILRIQQVVRGDSAAYFCASSIGQDTAFFGQGTRLTVV.

The chain employs TRBV7-8 and TRBJ1-4; D not certain. V lost 2 bases to trimming and J lost 7 bases, with 8 bases between them. CDR3 length: 13 residues. Germline values: CDR1 SGHVS, CDR2 FQNEAQ. The CDR3 DNA is TGTGCCAGCAGCTTATTTTCGGGTGAAAAACTGTTTTTT. This codes for CASSLFSGEKLFF.

The V gene is TRBV6-2 or TRBV6-3, the J gene TRBJ1-4; 9 positions match TRBD1. The CDR3 sequence is 15 residues long. Per the germline V gene, CDR1 is MNHEY and CDR2 is SVGEGT. Unmatched junction bases numbered 5, after V lost 4 bases and J lost 5 bases. CDR3 protein: CASSLTTGGNEKLFF. CDR3 nucleotides: TGTGCCAGCAGTTTGACGACAGGGGGGAATGAAAAACTGTTTTTT.

The V and J genes are TRBV30 and TRBJ2-2; 9 bases line up with TRBD2. This CDR3 is 14 amino acids long. Germline V lookup: CDR1 GTSNPN, CDR2 SVGIG (reference sequence). Trimming removed 8 bases from V and 1 base from J; junction bases left unmatched: 5. In DNA form, the CDR3 reads TGTGCCGCCGGAGCGGGGGGGAACACCGGGGAGCTGTTTTTT. Its protein is CAAGAGGNTGELFF.

This chain connects TRBV25-1 to TRBJ2-7, with D maybe TRBD2 (5 bases). Germline-derived CDR1 and CDR2 are MGHDK and SYGVNS. The V gene lost 6 bases and the J gene lost 4 bases, with 13 bases spanning the gap. This CDR3 region has 13 residues. The CDR3 region has the DNA TGTGCCAGCAGCGGAGGTGGCGGGTACGAGCAGTACTTC. Translating gives CASSGGGGYEQYF.

This clone showed up just once. The chain has TRBV28 and TRBJ1-1, with a weak D call TRBD1 (5 bases). In germline, CDR1 is MDHEN, CDR2 SYDVKM. The CDR3 contains 15 residues. Trimming shortened V by 7 bases and J by 5 bases, and 20 bases separated the two germline ends. The CDR3 DNA is TGTGCCAGCACCCGAACGGACACCTTGGGGACTGAAGCTTTCTTT. It encodes CASTRTDTLGTEAFF.

The rearrangement joins TRBV7-8 to TRBJ1-5; D is perhaps TRBD1 (6 bases). The CDR3 is 16 residues long. The V gene lost 2 bases and the J gene lost 1 base, with 12 bases spanning the gap. Germline-derived CDR1 and CDR2 are SGHVS and FQNEAQ. This chain's CDR3 is CASSLLRTASNQPQHF. CDR3 nucleotide sequence: TGTGCCAGCAGCTTACTCAGGACAGCGAGCAATCAGCCCCAGCATTTT.

The gene calls are TRBV7-9 and TRBJ2-1, with 8 nucleotides matching TRBD2. CDR1 and CDR2 from the germline V gene are SEHNR and FQNEAQ (reference sequence). The CDR3 length is 11 residues. J was trimmed by 12 bases and V by 3 bases; bases with no gene match: 1. The CDR3 region has the DNA TGTGCCAGCAGCTTGAGCGGGGGGCAGTTCTTC. Amino acid sequence: CASSLSGGQFF. The full variable domain, with the rest looked up from reference TRBV7-9 and TRBJ2-1, is DTGVSQNPRHKITKRGQNVTFRCDPISEHNRLYWYRQTLGQGPEFLTYFQNEAQLEKSRLLSDRFSAERPKGSFSTLEIQRTEQGDSAMYLCASSLSGGQFFGPGTRLTVL.

This rearrangement joins TRBV28 to TRBJ1-2; 7 bases align to TRBD1. The CDR3 contains 13 residues. V trimming: 5 bases; J trimming: 11 bases; junction bases outside the gene matches: 11. The germline V gene encodes CDR1 MDHEN and CDR2 SYDVKM. The CDR3 region has the DNA TGTGCCAGCAGTACTCCGGGACAGACGCCTTACACCTTC. This encodes CASSTPGQTPYTF.

This rearrangement joins TRBV27 to TRBJ1-1, with a weak D call TRBD1 (5 bases). The CDR3 extends over 15 amino acids. V lost 0 bases and J 1 base, leaving 9 bases between the germline ends. The germline V gene encodes CDR1 MNHEY and CDR2 SMNVEV (reference sequence). CDR3 DNA sequence: TGTGCCAGCAGTTTATCTGGACAACCGAACACTGAAGCTTTCTTT. This codes for CASSLSGQPNTEAFF.

The chain recombines TRBV19 with TRBJ1-2, with D perhaps matching TRBD1 (5 bases). The CDR3 is 14 amino acids. The germline V gene encodes CDR1 LNHDA and CDR2 SQIVND (reference sequence). Trimming stripped 3 bases from V and 4 bases from J, with 12 bases between. CDR3 sequence reads: CASSMILDSYGYTF. The CDR3 nucleotides are TGTGCCAGTAGTATGATTCTCGACAGCTATGGCTACACCTTC. The full variable domain, its missing parts supplied by reference TRBV19 and TRBJ1-2, is DGGITQSPKYLFRKEGQNVTLSCEQNLNHDAMYWYRQDPGQGLRLIYYSQIVNDFQKGDIAEGYSVSREKKESFPLTVTSAQKNPTAFYLCASSMILDSYGYTFGSGTRLTVV.

The gene calls are TRBV25-1 and TRBJ2-1; 9 bases agree with TRBD2. The CDR3 has 17 residues. V dropped 6 bases and J dropped 3; count of bases not matched to a gene: 12. CDR1 and CDR2 from the germline V gene are MGHDK and SYGVNS. CDR3 amino acids: CASRGRGSGGNYNEQFF. CDR3 in DNA: TGTGCCAGCAGAGGACGTGGCAGCGGGGGGAACTACAATGAGCAGTTCTTC.

In DNA form, the CDR3 reads TGTGCCAGCAGCTTGAAGGGACAAGATGGCTACACCTTC. It yields the protein CASSLKGQDGYTF. J is TRBJ1-2 and V is TRBV5-4; possibly TRBD1 for D (6 bases). Germline CDR1 and CDR2: SGHNT and YYREEE (reference sequence). The CDR3 is made up of 13 amino acids. V was clipped by 1 base and J by 6 bases, with 10 bases between them.

V and J are TRBV7-9 and TRBJ1-4; TRBD1 aligns across 8 bases. Germline CDR1 SEHNR, CDR2 FQNEAQ (reference sequence). Germline trimming cut 5 bases from V and 7 bases from J; bases unmatched to any gene: 9. The CDR3 runs 15 residues. This chain's CDR3 is CASSAAGGAGEKLFF. The CDR3 coding sequence is TGTGCCAGCAGCGCCGCAGGGGGCGCCGGTGAAAAACTGTTTTTT. Using reference TRBV7-9 and TRBJ1-4 for the parts outside the CDR3, the full variable domain is DTGVSQNPRHKITKRGQNVTFRCDPISEHNRLYWYRQTLGQGPEFLTYFQNEAQLEKSRLLSDRFSAERPKGSFSTLEIQRTEQGDSAMYLCASSAAGGAGEKLFFGSGTQLSVL.

The chain combines TRBV18 with TRBJ1-3; 7 nucleotides line up with TRBD1. V trimming: 3 bases; J trimming: 1 base; junction bases outside the gene matches: 3. CDR1 and CDR2 (germline): KGHSH, LQKENI. The CDR3 has 15 residues. The CDR3 loop is CASSPDRASGNTIYF. The CDR3, as DNA: TGTGCCAGCTCACCCGACAGGGCATCTGGAAACACCATATATTTT.

The chain joins TRBV4-1 to TRBJ2-7, with 7 bases identical to TRBD1. The CDR3 has 15 amino acids. V was pared by 1 base and J by 2 bases, with 5 bases of the junction left unmatched. CDR1 is MGHRA, CDR2 YSYEKL, per germline. CDR3 sequence: CASSQGTGQAYEQYF. CDR3 bases: TGCGCCAGCAGCCAAGGGACAGGACAAGCCTACGAGCAGTACTTC.

This sequence joins TRBV28 and TRBJ1-1; unclear D gene. The CDR3 totals 11 residues. Germline V gene data show CDR1 as MDHEN and CDR2 as SYDVKM. The V and J ends lost 7 bases and 1 base respectively, with 4 bases between them. CDR3 amino acids: CASTKNTEAFF. In DNA, the CDR3 is TGTGCCAGCACCAAGAACACTGAAGCTTTCTTT.